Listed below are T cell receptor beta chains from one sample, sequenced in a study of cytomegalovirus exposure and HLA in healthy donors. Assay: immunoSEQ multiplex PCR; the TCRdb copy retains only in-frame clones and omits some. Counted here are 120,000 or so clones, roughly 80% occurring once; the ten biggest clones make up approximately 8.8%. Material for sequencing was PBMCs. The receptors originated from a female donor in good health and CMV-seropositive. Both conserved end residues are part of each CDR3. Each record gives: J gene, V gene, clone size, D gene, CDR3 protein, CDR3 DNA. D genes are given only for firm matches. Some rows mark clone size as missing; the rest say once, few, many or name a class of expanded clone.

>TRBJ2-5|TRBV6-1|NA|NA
CASSDRGSASATQYF
TGTGCCAGCAGTGACAGGGGTTCAGCGTCCGCAACCCAGTACTTC
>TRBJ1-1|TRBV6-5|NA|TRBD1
CAGQQTGGTEAFF
TGTGCCGGGCAACAGACAGGGGGCACTGAAGCTTTCTTT
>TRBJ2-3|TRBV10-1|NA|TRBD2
CASSGPTSGGAWTDTQYF
TGCGCCAGCAGTGGCCCGACTAGCGGGGGGGCCTGGACAGATACGCAGTATTTT
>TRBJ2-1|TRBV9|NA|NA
CASSLNNEQFF
TGTGCCAGCAGCCTAAACAATGAGCAGTTCTTC
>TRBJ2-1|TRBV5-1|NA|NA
CASSLVGLATTSSYNEQFF
TGCGCCAGCAGCTTGGTTGGTCTAGCGACTACCTCCTCCTACAATGAGCAGTTCTTC
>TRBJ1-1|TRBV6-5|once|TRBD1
CASSDRATEAFF
TGTGCCAGCAGTGACAGGGCCACTGAAGCTTTCTTT
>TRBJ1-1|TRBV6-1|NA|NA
CASSELEPMNTEAFF
TGTGCCAGCAGTGAATTGGAGCCTATGAACACTGAAGCTTTCTTT
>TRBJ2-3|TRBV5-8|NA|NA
CASSSGLHTDTQYF
TGTGCCAGCAGCTCGGGACTCCACACAGATACGCAGTATTTT
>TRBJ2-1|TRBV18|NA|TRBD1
CASSPKAQGVAEQFF
TGTGCCAGCTCACCTAAGGCACAGGGGGTCGCTGAGCAGTTCTTC
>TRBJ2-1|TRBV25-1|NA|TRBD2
CASPECGGTDEQFF
TGTGCCAGCCCTGAGTGCGGGGGGACGGATGAGCAGTTCTTC
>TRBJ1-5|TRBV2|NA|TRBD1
CASSGQGAHQPQHF
TGTGCCAGCAGTGGACAGGGGGCTCATCAGCCCCAGCATTTT
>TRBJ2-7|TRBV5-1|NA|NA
CASNEVEAADSYEQYF
TGCGCCAGCAACGAAGTTGAGGCCGCAGACTCCTACGAGCAGTACTTC
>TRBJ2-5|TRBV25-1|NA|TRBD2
CASTPAGTSGGAQYF
TGTGCCAGCACCCCCGCCGGGACTAGCGGGGGGGCCCAGTACTTC
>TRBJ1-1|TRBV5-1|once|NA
CASSLPQGLLENTEAFF
TGCGCCAGCAGCTTGCCCCAGGGGCTCTTGGAGAACACTGAAGCTTTCTTT
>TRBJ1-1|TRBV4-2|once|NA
CASSHLTPSSEAFF
TGTGCCAGCAGCCACTTGACACCCTCCTCTGAAGCTTTCTTT
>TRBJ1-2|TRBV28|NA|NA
CASSLLLAGGYTF
TGTGCCAGCAGTCTCCTCCTGGCGGGGGGCTACACCTTC
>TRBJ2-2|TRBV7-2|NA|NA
CASSLRPGLGTGELFF
TGTGCCAGCAGCTTAAGGCCAGGTTTAGGCACCGGGGAGCTGTTTTTT
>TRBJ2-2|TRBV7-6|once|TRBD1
CASSLEGQGVFTGELFF
TGTGCCAGCAGCTTAGAAGGACAGGGCGTGTTCACCGGGGAGCTGTTTTTT
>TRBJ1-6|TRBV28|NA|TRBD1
CASSSPGTGRDSPLHF
TGTGCCAGCAGTTCCCCCGGGACAGGGCGGGATTCACCCCTCCACTTT
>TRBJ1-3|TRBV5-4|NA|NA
CASSISGRAGNTIYF
TGTGCCAGCAGCATATCAGGGCGCGCTGGAAACACCATATATTTT
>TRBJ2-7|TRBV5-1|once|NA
CASSLAGFGYEQYF
TGCGCCAGCAGCTTGGCCGGGTTTGGCTACGAGCAGTACTTC
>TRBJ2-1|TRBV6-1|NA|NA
CASRASSNSYNEQFF
TGTGCCAGCAGGGCCTCTAGCAACTCCTACAATGAGCAGTTCTTC
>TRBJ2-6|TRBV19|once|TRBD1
CASSMRTGISGANVLTF
TGTGCCAGTAGTATGCGGACAGGTATCTCTGGGGCCAACGTCCTGACTTTC
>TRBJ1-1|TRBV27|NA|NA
CASSSQNMNTEAFF
TGTGCCAGCAGTTCACAGAACATGAACACTGAAGCTTTCTTT
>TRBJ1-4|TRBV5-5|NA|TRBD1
CASSDRGWGEKLFF
TGTGCCAGCAGTGACAGGGGTTGGGGTGAAAAACTGTTTTTT
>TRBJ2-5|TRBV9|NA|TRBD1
CASSVGTGQETQYF
TGTGCCAGCAGCGTGGGGACAGGCCAAGAGACCCAGTACTTC
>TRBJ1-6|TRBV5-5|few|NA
CASSSGIYNSPLHF
TGTGCCAGCAGCTCGGGGATTTATAATTCACCCCTCCACTTT
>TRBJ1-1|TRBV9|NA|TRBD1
CASSSRDRDGGPEAFF
TGTGCCAGCAGCTCCCGGGACAGGGATGGCGGGCCTGAAGCTTTCTTT
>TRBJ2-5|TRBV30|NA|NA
CAFQGGGETQYF
TGTGCCTTCCAAGGGGGGGGCGAGACCCAGTACTTC
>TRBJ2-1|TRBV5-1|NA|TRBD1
CASSLPGQGAPGYNEQFF
TGCGCCAGCAGCTTACCGGGACAGGGGGCACCCGGCTACAATGAGCAGTTCTTC
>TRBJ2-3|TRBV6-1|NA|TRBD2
CASTEGGGASDTQYF
TGTGCCAGCACCGAGGGCGGGGGGGCTTCAGATACGCAGTATTTT
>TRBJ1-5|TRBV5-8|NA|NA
CASSPTGMQPQHF
TGTGCCAGCAGCCCCACGGGTATGCAGCCCCAGCATTTT
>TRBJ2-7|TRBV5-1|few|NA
CASSLSTGRNEQYF
TGCGCCAGCAGCTTGTCGACAGGTAGGAACGAGCAGTACTTC
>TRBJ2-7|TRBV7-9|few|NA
CASSLGANSGSQEQYF
TGTGCCAGCAGCTTAGGGGCTAACAGCGGTTCCCAAGAGCAGTACTTC
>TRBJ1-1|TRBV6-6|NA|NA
CASSYSTGAEAFF
TGTGCCAGCAGTTACTCGACCGGGGCTGAAGCTTTCTTT
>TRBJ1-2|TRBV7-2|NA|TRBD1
CASSAGQGEYGYTF
TGTGCCAGCAGTGCGGGACAGGGAGAATACGGCTACACCTTC
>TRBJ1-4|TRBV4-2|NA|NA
CASSVSLSPGADNEKLFF
TGTGCCAGCAGCGTTAGCCTCTCGCCAGGGGCAGATAATGAAAAACTGTTTTTT
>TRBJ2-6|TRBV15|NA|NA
CATSRSGGGGATSGANVLTF
TGTGCCACCAGCAGAAGCGGTGGTGGCGGGGCCACCTCTGGGGCCAACGTCCTGACTTTC
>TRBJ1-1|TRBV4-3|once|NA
CASSQAPLAPAFF
TGCGCCAGCAGCCAAGCCCCCTTAGCTCCAGCTTTCTTT
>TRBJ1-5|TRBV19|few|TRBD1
CASSDRGSGPQHF
TGTGCCAGTAGTGACAGGGGTAGTGGGCCCCAGCATTTT
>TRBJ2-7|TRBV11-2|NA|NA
CASSQPHGGPYEQYF
TGTGCCAGCAGCCAACCGCATGGGGGCCCCTACGAGCAGTACTTC
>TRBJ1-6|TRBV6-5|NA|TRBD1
CASSYLQGVPSPLHF
TGTGCCAGCAGTTACCTGCAGGGGGTCCCCTCACCCCTCCACTTT